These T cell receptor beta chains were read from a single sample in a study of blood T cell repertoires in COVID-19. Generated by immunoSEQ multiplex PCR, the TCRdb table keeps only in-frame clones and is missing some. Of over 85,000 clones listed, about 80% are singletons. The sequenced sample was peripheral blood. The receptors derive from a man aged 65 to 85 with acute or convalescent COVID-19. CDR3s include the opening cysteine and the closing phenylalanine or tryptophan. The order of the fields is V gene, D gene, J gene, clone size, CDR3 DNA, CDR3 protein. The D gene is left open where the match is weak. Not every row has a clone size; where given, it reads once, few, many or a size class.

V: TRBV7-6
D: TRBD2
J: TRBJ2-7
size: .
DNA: TGTGCCAGCAGCTCCAGAGGGACTAGCGGGAGGGTTGAGCAGTACTTC
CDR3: CASSSRGTSGRVEQYF

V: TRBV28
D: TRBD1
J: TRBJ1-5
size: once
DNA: TGTGCCAGCAGTTCGACAGGGGTAAGGGGTCAGCCCCAGCATTTT
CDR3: CASSSTGVRGQPQHF

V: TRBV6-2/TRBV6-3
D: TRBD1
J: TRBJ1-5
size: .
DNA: TGTGCCAGCAGTCGTCCGCGGGACAGACCCTATAGCAATCAGCCCCAGCATTTT
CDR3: CASSRPRDRPYSNQPQHF

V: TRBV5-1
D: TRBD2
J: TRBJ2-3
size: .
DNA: TGCGCCAGCAGCTTAAGCCTAGCGGGGACAGATACGCAGTATTTT
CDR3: CASSLSLAGTDTQYF

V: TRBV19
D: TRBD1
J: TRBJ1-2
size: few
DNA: TGTGCCAGTAGTATAGATCTACCCGGACAGGGGAGCTATGGCTACACCTTC
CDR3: CASSIDLPGQGSYGYTF

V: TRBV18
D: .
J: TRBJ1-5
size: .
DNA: TGTGCCAGCTCACCAGAGGAGAGAAATCAGCCCCAGCATTTT
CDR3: CASSPEERNQPQHF

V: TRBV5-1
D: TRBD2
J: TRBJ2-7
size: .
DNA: TGCGCCAGCAGCTCGACTAGCGGGATGGCTTCGCAGTACTTC
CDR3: CASSSTSGMASQYF

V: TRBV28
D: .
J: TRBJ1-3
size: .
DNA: TGTGCCAGCAGTTTGATTGGGCCATATCCGAACACCATATATTTT
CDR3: CASSLIGPYPNTIYF

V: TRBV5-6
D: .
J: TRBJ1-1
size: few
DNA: TGTGCCAGCAGCTTGACAGGGTGGGACACTGAAGCTTTCTTT
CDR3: CASSLTGWDTEAFF

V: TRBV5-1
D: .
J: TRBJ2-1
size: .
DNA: TGCGCCAGCAGTACCCTGGAGAATGAGCAGTTCTTC
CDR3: CASSTLENEQFF

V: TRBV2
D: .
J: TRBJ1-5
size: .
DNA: TGTGCCAGCAGTGAAGGGCACAATCAGCCCCAGCATTTT
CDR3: CASSEGHNQPQHF

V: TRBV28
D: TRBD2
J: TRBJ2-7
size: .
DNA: TGTGCCAGCAGTTTGGAGGGGAGGGTATCCTACGAGCAGTACTTC
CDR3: CASSLEGRVSYEQYF

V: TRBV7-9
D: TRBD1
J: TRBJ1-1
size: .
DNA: TGTGCCAGCAGCTTAGGAAGACAGGGGTCGAACACTGAAGCTTTCTTT
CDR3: CASSLGRQGSNTEAFF

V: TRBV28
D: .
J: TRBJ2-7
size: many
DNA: TGTGCCAGCAGTTTCCCTGCGGGTGGCGAGCAGTACTTC
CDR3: CASSFPAGGEQYF

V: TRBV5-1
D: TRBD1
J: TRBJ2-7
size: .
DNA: TGCGCCAGCAGCTCCGGGACAGGGGCCTACGAGCAGTACTTC
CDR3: CASSSGTGAYEQYF

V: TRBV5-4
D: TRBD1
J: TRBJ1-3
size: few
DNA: TGTGCCAGCAGCCCGGGACAGGGTACAAAATCTGGAAACACCATATATTTT
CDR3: CASSPGQGTKSGNTIYF

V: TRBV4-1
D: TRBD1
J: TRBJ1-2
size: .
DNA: TGCGCCAGCAGCCAGCTACCCCCGGGACAGGGGCACTATGGCTACACCTTC
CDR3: CASSQLPPGQGHYGYTF

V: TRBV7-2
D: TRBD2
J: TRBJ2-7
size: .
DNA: TGTGCCAGCAGCTTTACTAGCGGGAGTCTCGGCGAGCAGTACTTC
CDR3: CASSFTSGSLGEQYF

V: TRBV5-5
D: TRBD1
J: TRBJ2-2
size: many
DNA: TGTGCCAGCAGCTCGCAGGGGGTGGACGGGGAGCTGTTTTTT
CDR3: CASSSQGVDGELFF

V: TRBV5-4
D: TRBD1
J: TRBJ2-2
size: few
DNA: TGTGCCAGCAGCGAAAAATCAGGGGGCCCCGGGGAGCTGTTTTTT
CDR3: CASSEKSGGPGELFF

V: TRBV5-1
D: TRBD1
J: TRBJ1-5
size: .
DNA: TGCGCCAGCAGCGTCGGGACAGCTTATAGCAATCAGCCCCAGCATTTT
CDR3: CASSVGTAYSNQPQHF

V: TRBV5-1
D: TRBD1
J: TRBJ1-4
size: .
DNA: TGCGCCAGCAGCTTGATGGGGGACAGTTCAAATGAAAAACTGTTTTTT
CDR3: CASSLMGDSSNEKLFF

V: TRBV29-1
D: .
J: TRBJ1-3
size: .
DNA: TGCAGCGTTCAGTTACAGGGAGCCACCATATATTTT
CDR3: CSVQLQGATIYF

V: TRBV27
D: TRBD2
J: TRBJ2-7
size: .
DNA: TGTGCCAGCAGTTTTTATAGGACTAGCGTGATGGAGCAGTACTTC
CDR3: CASSFYRTSVMEQYF

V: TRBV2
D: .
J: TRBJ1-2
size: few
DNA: TGTGCCAGCACCGAGGGCCGCTTTGGGTGGACCTTC
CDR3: CASTEGRFGWTF

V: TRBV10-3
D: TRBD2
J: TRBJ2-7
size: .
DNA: TGTGCCATCAGCGCGACTAGCGGGAGCTCCTACGAGCAGTACTTC
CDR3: CAISATSGSSYEQYF

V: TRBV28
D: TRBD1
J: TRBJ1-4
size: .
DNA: TGTGCCAGCAGTCCGACTACCGGACAGGGTTATGAAAAACTGTTTTTT
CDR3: CASSPTTGQGYEKLFF

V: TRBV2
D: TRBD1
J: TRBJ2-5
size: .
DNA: TGTGCCGGTGGGACAGGAGGAGAGACCCAGTACTTC
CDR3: CAGGTGGETQYF

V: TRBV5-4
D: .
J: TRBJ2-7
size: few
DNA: TGTGCCAGCAGCTTGACGGGAGCGTACGAGCAGTACTTC
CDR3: CASSLTGAYEQYF

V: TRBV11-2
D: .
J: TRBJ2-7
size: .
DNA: TGTGCCAGCAGCTCGTTCTACGAGCAGTACTTC
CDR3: CASSSFYEQYF

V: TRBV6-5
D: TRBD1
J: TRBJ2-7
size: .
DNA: TGTGCCAGCAGCCCACAGACAGGGCCCTACGAGCAGTACTTC
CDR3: CASSPQTGPYEQYF

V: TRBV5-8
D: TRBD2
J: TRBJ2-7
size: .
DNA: TGTGCCAGCAGCCTGCGGACTAGCGTTAACGAGCAGTACTTC
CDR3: CASSLRTSVNEQYF

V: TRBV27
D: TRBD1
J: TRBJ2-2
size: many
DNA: TGTGCCAGCAGTTTATCGGTGGGACAGGGTAACACCGGGGAGCTGTTTTTT
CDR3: CASSLSVGQGNTGELFF

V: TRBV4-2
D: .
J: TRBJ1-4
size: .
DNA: TGTGCCAGCAGCCTTGGGCTTGAAAAACTGTTTTTT
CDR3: CASSLGLEKLFF

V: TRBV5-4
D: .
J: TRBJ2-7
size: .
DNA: TGTGCCAGCAGCCCGGATACAGGGAGTAGGTCCTACGAGCAGTACTTC
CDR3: CASSPDTGSRSYEQYF

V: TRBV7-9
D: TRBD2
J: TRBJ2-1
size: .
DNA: TGTGCCAGCAGCGGGACTAGCGGGAGCGGCGAGCAGTTCTTC
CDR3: CASSGTSGSGEQFF

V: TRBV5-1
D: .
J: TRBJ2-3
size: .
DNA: TGCGCCAGCAGCTTGGGCTACACAGATACGCAGTATTTT
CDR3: CASSLGYTDTQYF

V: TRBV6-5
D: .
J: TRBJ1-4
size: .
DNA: TGTGCCAGCAGTTACTCCTACCGAGCCCTTAATGAAAAACTGTTTTTT
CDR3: CASSYSYRALNEKLFF

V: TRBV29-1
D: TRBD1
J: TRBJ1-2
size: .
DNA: TGCAGCGTCGACAGGGATTGGGTCTATGGCTACACCTTC
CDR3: CSVDRDWVYGYTF